Listed here is a single T cell receptor beta chain. Preparing the TCRbeta library involved the use of unique molecular identifiers. TCRdb reprocessed the PCR reads with MiXCR, giving one entry per CDR3 protein. The sample has about 500,000 distinct CDR3 sequences, about 30% seen once; the top ten hold 2% to 2.5%. The data were obtained in a study of T-cell reconstitution after alpha-beta-depleted transplantation in children. V gave up 4 bases and J gave up 5 bases; unmatched junction bases: 10. Germline CDR1 reads SGHRS; CDR2 reads YFSETQ. The CDR3 spans 15 residues. The chain combines TRBV5-1 with TRBJ2-5; 8 nucleotides match TRBD1. The source material was PBMCs from the stem cell graft donor, sampled from the stem cell graft. The sequence derives from a human donor who donated a stem cell graft to a child with aplastic anemia. As DNA, the CDR3 is TGCGCCAGCAGCGCCGGTGACAGGGGAGGCGAGACCCAGTACTTC. Residues: CASSAGDRGGETQYF.